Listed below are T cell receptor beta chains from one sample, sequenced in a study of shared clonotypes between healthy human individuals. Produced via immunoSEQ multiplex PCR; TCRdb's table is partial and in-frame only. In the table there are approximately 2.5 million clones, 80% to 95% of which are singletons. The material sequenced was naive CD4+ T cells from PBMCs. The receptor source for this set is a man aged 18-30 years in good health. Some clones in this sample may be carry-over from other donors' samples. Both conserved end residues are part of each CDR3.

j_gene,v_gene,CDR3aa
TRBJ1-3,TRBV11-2,CASSSTTRYSGNTIYF
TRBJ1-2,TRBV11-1,CASSLGAEVLNYGYTF
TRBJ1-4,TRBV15,CATSRVGARAQHNEKLFF
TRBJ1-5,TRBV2,CASSEGVPNQPQHF
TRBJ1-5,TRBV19,CASSLSGSNQPQHF
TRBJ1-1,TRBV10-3,CAISERAEAFF
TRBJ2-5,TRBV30,CAWSPGFGETQYF
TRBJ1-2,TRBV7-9,CASTLQLGVHYGYTF
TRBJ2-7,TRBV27,CASSSPSAGGRFEQYF
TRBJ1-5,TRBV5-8,CASSLRRNQPQHF